This T cell receptor (beta chain) stems from a study of vaccination and CD4 T cells after COVID-19. As for the study in general: Subjects got two shots of BNT162b2 or mRNA-1273 vaccine. Researchers treated control cultures with a CEFX pool, an HIV-1 Nef pool, or no peptide.

To note about this clonotype: No antigen is known for it.

The treatment denotes: roughly 11-day PBMC culture with coronavirus spike peptide pools or control peptides (ViraFEST assay). The Oncomine TCR Beta short-read assay was applied to DNA of cultured CD4+ T cells. Extraction of genomic DNA was performed on cultured CD4+ T cells. TCRdb processed the PCR reads anew with MiXCR; each CDR3 protein has one entry. The data contain 12,000 or so distinct CDR3 sequences, approximately 51% of them singletons. CDR1 LGHNA and CDR2 YSLEER come from the germline V gene. The CDR3 has 12 residues. Trimming left V 9 bases short and J 5 bases short, with 13 bases between. This clonotype was sampled from a human donor with COVID-19. The gene calls are TRBV4-3 and TRBJ2-5; D is unresolved. The material sequenced was cultured CD4+ T cells from blood, taken after SARS-CoV-2 vaccination. The CDR3 protein is CARRRGNETQYF. CDR3 bases: TGCGCCAGGAGGAGAGGCAACGAGACCCAGTACTTC.